Listed below are T cell receptor beta chains from one sample, sequenced in a study of Ad26.COV2.S vaccination and SARS-CoV-2 variants. Using immunoSEQ multiplex PCR, the repertoire was profiled, and TCRdb retains in-frame clones only, with some absent. Of roughly 700,000 clones listed, more than 70% were seen once; the top ten hold about 1.5%. The material was peripheral blood, obtained in a trial of Ad26.COV2.S vaccine versus placebo. These receptors all come from a person aged 18-65 years who received the Ad26.COV2.S COVID-19 vaccine or a placebo. Each CDR3 is given with its conserved first and last residue. The D gene is left open where the match is weak. The size entry is marked missing in some rows and otherwise reads once, few, many or a size class.

J	D	size	V	DNA	CDR3
TRBJ2-3	.	.	TRBV11-1	TGTGCCAGCAGCTTCGCCGGGGGAAACACAGATACGCAGTATTTT	CASSFAGGNTDTQYF
TRBJ1-1	.	.	TRBV7-9	TGTGCCAGCAGCTTAGTGGGGGGACTTAAGGACACTGAAGCTTTCTTT	CASSLVGGLKDTEAFF
TRBJ1-2	.	.	TRBV3-1/TRBV3-2	TGTGCCAGCAGCCCCGGGACCAAGGGCTACACCTTC	CASSPGTKGYTF
TRBJ1-1	.	.	TRBV5-4	TGTGCCAGCAGCGCACAGGACGTCTTCTCTGAAGCTTTCTTT	CASSAQDVFSEAFF
TRBJ2-3	.	.	TRBV7-8	TGTGCCAGCACCAATGGGCCCACAGATACGCAGTATTTT	CASTNGPTDTQYF
TRBJ1-3	.	.	TRBV19	TGTGCCAGTAGTAGGGACAACTCTGGAAACACCATATATTTT	CASSRDNSGNTIYF
TRBJ1-2	.	.	TRBV7-2	TGTGCCAGCAGAGATGGGAATAGCTATGGCTACACCTTC	CASRDGNSYGYTF
TRBJ1-5	TRBD1	.	TRBV11-2	TGTGCCAGCAGCTTATTAGGGGGGACAGGGGATTCCAATCAGCCCCAGCATTTT	CASSLLGGTGDSNQPQHF
TRBJ1-2	.	.	TRBV7-8	TGTGCCAGCAGCTTGACACCGGGCCGAATAGACTATGGCTACACCTTC	CASSLTPGRIDYGYTF
TRBJ1-5	.	.	TRBV18	TGTGCCAGCTCCCTAGACGCATATAGCAATCAGCCCCAGCATTTT	CASSLDAYSNQPQHF
TRBJ2-7	TRBD1	once	TRBV11-2	TGTGCCAGCAGCTTTGGGCAGGGGGCCGACGAGCAGTACTTC	CASSFGQGADEQYF
TRBJ1-1	.	.	TRBV9	TGTGCCAGCAGCGTAGTTCAGGGGCAAGTGAACACTGAAGCTTTCTTT	CASSVVQGQVNTEAFF
TRBJ2-3	TRBD2	.	TRBV2	TGTGCCAGCAGCCTTTTGACTAGCGGGGCAGATACGCAGTATTTT	CASSLLTSGADTQYF
TRBJ2-5	.	.	TRBV19	TGTGCCAGTAGTATAGGAGATCAAGAGACCCAGTACTTC	CASSIGDQETQYF
TRBJ1-1	.	.	TRBV19	TGTGCCAGTAGTATGGTCCTGAACACTGAAGCTTTCTTT	CASSMVLNTEAFF
TRBJ2-1	.	.	TRBV7-8	TGTGCCAGCAGCTACGGGATAAGCAATGAGCAGTTCTTC	CASSYGISNEQFF
TRBJ1-2	TRBD1	.	TRBV9	TGTGCCAGCAGCGTAGCGGACAGGGATAGAGGCTACACCTTC	CASSVADRDRGYTF
TRBJ2-2	TRBD2	.	TRBV7-8	TGTGCCAGCAGAATTGGGACTAGCGGGAGTAAGGGCACCGGGGAGCTGTTTTTT	CASRIGTSGSKGTGELFF
TRBJ2-7	.	.	TRBV6-5	TGTGCCAGCAGTTACGGGATAGGCGGAACCGTTCGCGAGCAGTACTTC	CASSYGIGGTVREQYF
TRBJ2-7	.	.	TRBV18	TGTGCCAGCTCACCTCAGACTCTCGGGACATCCTCCTACGAGCAGTACTTC	CASSPQTLGTSSYEQYF
TRBJ2-1	.	.	TRBV5-1	TGCGCCAGCAGCTCCCCCCCCAGGGGAGGGAAAAGCAATGAGCAGTTCTTC	CASSSPPRGGKSNEQFF
TRBJ1-6	.	.	TRBV27	TGTGCCAGCAGTTTATCGCGCGGCTCCTATAATTCACCCCTCCACTTT	CASSLSRGSYNSPLHF
TRBJ2-3	.	.	TRBV30	TGTGCCTGGGGACTCGAATACACAGATACGCAGTATTTT	CAWGLEYTDTQYF
TRBJ1-1	.	.	TRBV15	TGTGCCACCAGCCCTGGGTGGCTTCTGAACACTGAAGCTTTCTTT	CATSPGWLLNTEAFF
TRBJ2-7	.	once	TRBV7-8	TGTGCCAGCAGCCCGGACTACCCAGCCCACGAGCAGTACTTC	CASSPDYPAHEQYF
TRBJ1-1	.	.	TRBV7-2	TGTGCCAGCAGCCACGGGCCAAACACTGAAGCTTTCTTT	CASSHGPNTEAFF
TRBJ2-2	TRBD1	.	TRBV27	TGTGCCACCAAGGACAGGGGAATCATCGGGGAGCTGTTTTTT	CATKDRGIIGELFF
TRBJ1-6	.	.	TRBV21-1	TGTGCCAGCAGCCAGGCCGTGGGGGTATCACCCCTCCACTTT	CASSQAVGVSPLHF
TRBJ1-6	.	.	TRBV7-9	TGTGCCAGCAGCTTAGTCTCGGTGGCAGCGGTCAATTCACCCCTCCACTTT	CASSLVSVAAVNSPLHF
TRBJ2-6	.	.	TRBV3-1/TRBV3-2	TGTGCCAGCAGCCAAGCAGCTTCTGGGGCCAACGTCCTGACTTTC	CASSQAASGANVLTF
TRBJ2-7	TRBD2	.	TRBV6-5	TGTGCCACCCGGGGGCTAGCGGGAAGGCGCGAGCAGTACTTC	CATRGLAGRREQYF
TRBJ2-7	TRBD1	.	TRBV5-1	TGCGCCAGCAGCGCGACCCGGGACAGCCTAAGGTACGAGCAGTACTTC	CASSATRDSLRYEQYF
TRBJ1-1	.	.	TRBV29-1	TGCAGCGGATACAGGGAAAACACTGAAGCTTTCTTT	CSGYRENTEAFF
TRBJ1-2	.	.	TRBV5-6	TGTGCCAGCAGCTCGATGATCTATGGCTACACCTTC	CASSSMIYGYTF
TRBJ1-2	TRBD1	.	TRBV6-5	TGTGCCAGCAGAAAAAACAGGGGGTTTTGGGATGGCTACACCTTC	CASRKNRGFWDGYTF
TRBJ2-2	.	.	TRBV25-1	TGTGCCAGCAGTGAATTTGGGAACACCGGGGAGCTGTTTTTT	CASSEFGNTGELFF
TRBJ1-6	.	.	TRBV27	TGTGCCAGCACAGGAGGGACCCATAATTCACCCCTCCACTTT	CASTGGTHNSPLHF
TRBJ2-5	TRBD2	.	TRBV10-1	TGCGCCAGCAGTCGACTAGCGGGGAGTCAAGAGACCCAGTACTTC	CASSRLAGSQETQYF
TRBJ1-6	.	.	TRBV12-3/TRBV12-4	TGTGCCAGCAGTTTAGACGGATATTCACCCCTCCACTTT	CASSLDGYSPLHF
TRBJ2-5	.	.	TRBV6-5	TGTGCCAGCAGTTCCTGGACCCCGTACCAAGAGACCCAGTACTTC	CASSSWTPYQETQYF
TRBJ2-5	TRBD1	.	TRBV7-9	TGTGCCAGCAGCTTAGCACGGACAGGGGGCGCCGAAGAGACCCAGTACTTC	CASSLARTGGAEETQYF
TRBJ2-1	TRBD2	few	TRBV2	TGTGCCAGCAGTGAGGAGGGCGGGAGTAACTACAATGAGCAGTTCTTC	CASSEEGGSNYNEQFF
TRBJ2-7	TRBD1	.	TRBV11-2	TGTGCCAGCAGCTTAACAGGGGCGAGCTCCTACGAGCAGTACTTC	CASSLTGASSYEQYF
TRBJ2-2	.	.	TRBV5-4	TGTGCCAGCAGCGGCGAGGGAAATTTTAACACCGGGGAGCTGTTTTTT	CASSGEGNFNTGELFF
TRBJ2-2	.	.	TRBV21-1	TGTGCCAGCAGCAAAGGGTTGAGGACAGGGGGCCTCCGAACCGGGGAGCTGTTTTTT	CASSKGLRTGGLRTGELFF
TRBJ1-1	.	.	TRBV18	TGTGCCAGCTCAATCGACAGGAGTAATGAAGCTTTCTTT	CASSIDRSNEAFF
TRBJ2-1	.	.	TRBV10-1	TGCGCCAGCAGTGATCGGTCTCTAGGGGACAATGAGCAGTTCTTC	CASSDRSLGDNEQFF
TRBJ2-2	TRBD1	.	TRBV6-5	TGTGCCAGCGGACCTACAGGGGACACCGGGGAGCTGTTTTTT	CASGPTGDTGELFF
TRBJ1-1	.	.	TRBV12-3/TRBV12-4	TGTGCCAGCAGTTTAGAAGAGAACACTGAAGCTTTCTTT	CASSLEENTEAFF
TRBJ2-1	TRBD2	.	TRBV27	TGTGCCAGCAGTCCAGGGCCGGGACTAGTCTCCTACAATGAGCAGTTCTTC	CASSPGPGLVSYNEQFF
TRBJ2-5	.	.	TRBV6-5	TGTGCCAGCAGGGGGGGCTTGTACCAAGAGACCCAGTACTTC	CASRGGLYQETQYF
TRBJ2-7	TRBD2	.	TRBV11-2	TGTGCCAGCAGCCCCCGGACTAGCGGGAGTGGCGAGCAGTACTTC	CASSPRTSGSGEQYF
TRBJ1-5	.	.	TRBV19	TGTGCCAGTAGTATAGTGGGGGGTAATCAGCCCCAGCATTTT	CASSIVGGNQPQHF
TRBJ2-1	TRBD2	.	TRBV7-9	TGTGCCAGCAGCTCCGGGACTAGCGGGGAGGACAATGAGCAGTTCTTC	CASSSGTSGEDNEQFF